The 30 T cell receptor beta chains below come from one sample, sequenced in a study of T-cell reconstitution after alpha-beta-depleted transplantation in children. As it was prepared, the TCRbeta library received unique molecular identifiers. TCRdb itself ran the PCR reads through MiXCR, one entry per CDR3 protein. Of over 550,000 distinct CDR3 sequences in the sample, roughly 10% were seen once. The sample in question was PBMCs from the stem cell graft donor, obtained from the stem cell graft. The receptors shown here come from a human donor who donated a stem cell graft to a child with acute myeloid leukemia.

The chain is built from TRBV29-1 and TRBJ1-5; TRBD1 matches 7 bases. CDR1 and CDR2 from the germline V gene are SQVTM and ANQGSEA. V was clipped by 6 bases and J by 1 base; unmatched bases: 3. The CDR3 spans 13 residues. CDR3 in amino acids: CSVLTGSNQPQHF. CDR3 nucleotide sequence: TGCAGCGTCCTGACAGGGAGCAATCAGCCCCAGCATTTT. Looking up the rest from reference TRBV29-1 and TRBJ1-5 gives the full variable domain: SAVISQKPSRDICQRGTSLTIQCQVDSQVTMMFWYRQQPGQSLTLIATANQGSEATYESGFVIDKFPISRPNLTFSTLTVSNMSPEDSSIYLCSVLTGSNQPQHFGDGTRLSIL.

V and J are TRBV7-9 and TRBJ1-1; D not certain. The CDR3 has 14 residues. The ends were cut back, 5 bases at V and 8 bases at J, with 18 bases in the middle. Germline CDR1 reads SEHNR; CDR2 reads FQNEAQ (reference sequence). CDR3 sequence (DNA): TGTGCCAGCAGCCCCCCCTTGAGGCCCGAGGAAGCTTTCTTT. Its translation is CASSPPLRPEEAFF.

The chain combines TRBV21-1 with TRBJ2-1. TRBV21-1 is reported as a pseudogene. The CDR3 totals 15 residues. CDR3 in DNA: TGTGCCAGCACACTCCGTAGTGGTTTTCTCAATGAGCAGTTCTTC. Protein: CASTLRSGFLNEQFF.

The sample holds many counts of this clonotype. The gene calls are TRBV15 and TRBJ2-7; D unresolved. Germline V gene data show CDR1 as LNHNV and CDR2 as YYDKDF (reference sequence). The CDR3 consists of 14 residues. Trimming pared 1 base from V and 2 bases from J, leaving 9 bases between. CDR3 loop: CATSRAIDPYEQYF. The CDR3 coding sequence is TGTGCCACCAGCAGAGCCATCGACCCCTACGAGCAGTACTTC.

The chain uses TRBV6-1 and TRBJ2-7; maybe TRBD2 (6 bases). V lost 6 bases to trimming and J lost 2 bases, with 17 bases between them. The CDR3 is 15 amino acids. Germline V gives CDR1 MNHNS, CDR2 SASEGT. The CDR3 here is CASRWGDVGPYEQYF. The DNA of the CDR3 is TGTGCCAGCAGATGGGGGGACGTAGGACCCTACGAGCAGTACTTC.

This clonotype appeared a few times. The chain employs TRBV29-1 and TRBJ2-1; 7 bases agree with TRBD2. This CDR3 comprises 16 residues. With V trimmed by 0 bases and J by 4 bases, 9 bases remained unmatched. From germline, CDR1 is SQVTM and CDR2 ANQGSEA. CDR3 nucleotides: TGCAGCGTTGAAGATATCGGGGGGTCGGCGTACAATGAGCAGTTCTTC. This translates into CSVEDIGGSAYNEQFF.

This clonotype was seen many times. V gene TRBV7-8 combines with J gene TRBJ2-3, with a tentative D call TRBD2 (7 bases). The length of the CDR3 is 15 residues. Germline CDR1 reads SGHVS; CDR2 reads FQNEAQ. V shed 4 bases and J shed 7 bases, with 18 bases lying between them. CDR3 amino acids: CASSSRLGGGHTQYF. In nucleotides, the CDR3 is TGTGCCAGCAGCTCCCGACTAGGGGGAGGGCATACGCAGTATTTT.

This clonotype was recorded at least ten times. V gene TRBV11-2 combines with J gene TRBJ2-6; D is unclear. Germline V gene sequence: CDR1 SGHAT, CDR2 FQNNGV. This CDR3 region has 16 residues. V lost 0 bases and J 1 base, leaving 7 bases between the germline ends. The CDR3 spells CASSLDRGSGANVLTF. The CDR3 DNA follows: TGTGCCAGCAGCTTAGATCGAGGATCTGGGGCCAACGTCCTGACTTTC. The variable domain in full, with the rest retrieved from reference TRBV11-2 and TRBJ2-6, is EAGVAQSPRYKIIEKRQSVAFWCNPISGHATLYWYQQILGQGPKLLIQFQNNGVVDDSQLPKDRFSAERLKGVDSTLKIQPAKLEDSAVYLCASSLDRGSGANVLTFGAGSRLTVL.

The CDR3 loop is CASSEDWGRGSYEQYF. In nucleotides, the CDR3 is TGTGCCAGCAGTGAGGACTGGGGGAGGGGCTCCTACGAGCAGTACTTC. The rearrangement uses TRBV25-1 and TRBJ2-7; the match to TRBD2 covers 7 bases. Germline V gives CDR1 MGHDK, CDR2 SYGVNS. The CDR3 extends over 16 amino acids. V shed 3 bases, J shed 0 bases, and the junction held 8 bases outside the gene matches.

A few counts support this clonotype. The chain uses TRBV6-2 or TRBV6-3 and TRBJ1-1; the D gene is possibly TRBD1 (5 bases). The CDR3 is 15 residues long. Per the germline V gene, CDR1 is MNHEY and CDR2 is SVGEGT. V was shortened by 0 bases and J by 1 base, with 9 bases between the two germline ends. The CDR3 DNA sequence: TGTGCCAGCAGTTACTCCGGGACTGCGAACACTGAAGCTTTCTTT. This sequence encodes CASSYSGTANTEAFF.

The rearrangement uses TRBV18 and TRBJ2-1; TRBD2 might be the D (6 bases). Germline V gene data show CDR1 as KGHSH and CDR2 as LQKENI. CDR3 length: 16 amino acids. The V end was cut by 1 base, the J end by 2 bases, with 12 bases between. Here the CDR3 DNA reads TGTGCCAGCTCACCACTCGAGACTAGTCCCTACAATGAGCAGTTCTTC. Translated, it gives CASSPLETSPYNEQFF.

This chain links TRBV11-2 with TRBJ2-4, with D hard to call. This CDR3 region has 11 residues. From germline, CDR1 is SGHAT and CDR2 FQNNGV. Trimming shortened V by 0 bases and J by 8 bases, and 2 bases separated the two germline ends. The CDR3 loop reads CASSLDYIQYF. The CDR3 DNA reads TGTGCCAGCAGCTTAGACTACATTCAGTACTTC.

The chain is built from TRBV12-3 or TRBV12-4 and TRBJ2-6; 7 nucleotides agree with TRBD1. With 4 bases clipped from V and 4 bases from J, the junction kept 4 bases outside the gene matches. The CDR3 is 15 residues long. In DNA, the CDR3 is TGTGCCAGCAGTTACAGGGGTGGCGGGGCCAACGTCCTGACTTTC. Its protein product is CASSYRGGGANVLTF.

The chain has TRBV20-1 and TRBJ2-3; 7 bases agree with TRBD2. This CDR3 has 15 amino acids. Germline-derived CDR1 and CDR2 are DFQATT and SNEGSKA (reference sequence). Trimming removed 6 bases from V and 0 bases from J; junction bases left unmatched: 9. The CDR3 bases are TGCAGTGCACGCTACGGGACTACTAGCACAGATACGCAGTATTTT. Residues: CSARYGTTSTDTQYF.

This clonotype was seen only a few times. The V and J genes are TRBV7-2 and TRBJ2-5, with a tentative D call TRBD2 (6 bases). Trimming left V 7 bases short and J 4 bases short, with 19 bases between. Germline lookup yields CDR1 SGHTA and CDR2 FQGNSA. The CDR3 covers 15 residues. The CDR3 sequence: CASTPPGSLGETQYF. CDR3 coding DNA: TGTGCCAGCACACCCCCCGGGAGTTTGGGAGAGACCCAGTACTTC.

This chain links TRBV12-3 or TRBV12-4 with TRBJ2-7, with D hard to call. Trimming pared 7 bases from V and 4 bases from J, leaving 17 bases between. This CDR3 has 14 amino acids. The chain's CDR3 is CASNGGTRMYEQYF. CDR3 coding DNA: TGTGCCAGCAACGGCGGTACACGCATGTACGAGCAGTACTTC.

This clonotype was counted a few times. V gene TRBV2 combines with J gene TRBJ2-5, with 7 bases fitting TRBD1. Germline assignment: CDR1 SNHLY and CDR2 FYNNEI. V was pared by 4 bases and J by 1 base, with 6 bases of the junction left unmatched. The CDR3 length is 15 residues. The CDR3 loop is CASSVETGSQETQYF. In DNA, the CDR3 is TGTGCCAGCAGTGTGGAGACAGGGAGCCAAGAGACCCAGTACTTC. The complete variable domain, with remaining parts taken from reference TRBV2 and TRBJ2-5, reads EPEVTQTPSHQVTQMGQEVILRCVPISNHLYFYWYRQILGQKVEFLVSFYNNEISEKSEIFDDQFSVERPDGSNFTLKIRSTKLEDSAMYFCASSVETGSQETQYFGPGTRLLVL.

This clonotype turned up a few times. The chain carries TRBV7-9 and TRBJ2-1; TRBD2 might be the D (5 bases). The CDR3 is made up of 17 amino acids. The germline gives CDR1 SEHNR, CDR2 FQNEAQ (reference sequence). V shed 3 bases and J shed 2 bases, with 17 bases lying between them. This CDR3 is CASSFPPIEGPYNEQFF. The CDR3 region has the DNA TGTGCCAGCAGCTTTCCTCCTATAGAGGGCCCCTACAATGAGCAGTTCTTC.

This clonotype was picked up a small number of times. V usage is TRBV27 and J usage is TRBJ2-6; 11 bases fit TRBD2. The CDR3 extends over 18 amino acids. The J segment lost 0 bases and the V segment lost 6 bases, leaving 7 bases of the junction unmatched. Germline V gene data show CDR1 as MNHEY and CDR2 as SMNVEV (reference sequence). CDR3 sequence reads: CASSPGTSGYSGANVLTF. As DNA, the CDR3 is TGTGCCAGCAGCCCCGGGACTAGCGGATACTCTGGGGCCAACGTCCTGACTTTC.

This clonotype was counted ten times or more. The chain is built from TRBV7-2 and TRBJ2-5; 7 bases align to TRBD2. The ends lost 1 base at V and 5 bases at J; junction bases unmatched: 7. The germline V gene encodes CDR1 SGHTA and CDR2 FQGNSA. The CDR3 is 15 amino acids. The CDR3: CASSLETSIFETQYF. The CDR3 nucleotides read TGTGCCAGCAGCTTAGAGACTAGCATTTTTGAGACCCAGTACTTC.

This clonotype has at least ten counts. The chain is built from TRBV5-5 and TRBJ2-3, with 10 bases matching TRBD2. Germline CDR1 and CDR2: SGHKS and YYEKEE (reference sequence). The ends lost 8 bases at V and 5 bases at J; junction bases unmatched: 2. The CDR3 contains 12 residues. The CDR3 region has the DNA TGTGCCAGAGGACTAGCGGAAGATACGCAGTATTTT. It is translated as CARGLAEDTQYF.

In this sample, this clonotype turned up many times. The V call is TRBV20-1, the J call TRBJ2-1; D call uncertain. The CDR3 runs 13 residues. Germline CDR1 and CDR2: DFQATT and SNEGSKA (reference sequence). Trimming shortened V by 5 bases and J by 4 bases, and 12 bases separated the two germline ends. The CDR3 is CSAHTGVYNEQFF. DNA for the CDR3: TGCAGTGCTCACACTGGGGTTTACAATGAGCAGTTCTTC.

This clonotype has a handful of counts. A single base separates this from a much larger clone, so it may be a read error. This chain links TRBV20-1 with TRBJ2-7; perhaps D is TRBD1 or TRBD2 (5 bases each). The CDR3 runs 16 residues. Germline V gene sequence: CDR1 DFQATT, CDR2 SNEGSKA (reference sequence). The CDR3 DNA is TGCTGTGCTAGATTTTGGGGGTCAGGGAGATCCTACGAGCAGTACTTC. Amino acids: CCARFWGSGRSYEQYF.

The chain links TRBV12-3 or TRBV12-4 to TRBJ2-2; 11 bases map to TRBD2. This CDR3 region has 16 residues. V shed 5 bases and J 2 bases; nucleotides not matched to a gene: 4. CDR3 loop: CASSVGLAGNTGELFF. CDR3 nucleotide sequence: TGTGCCAGCAGTGTTGGACTAGCGGGCAACACCGGGGAGCTGTTTTTT.

Only a few counts were recorded for this clonotype. This CDR3 is CASSQELAGYYNEQFF. The CDR3 coding sequence is TGCGCCAGCAGCCAAGAACTAGCGGGATACTACAATGAGCAGTTCTTC. The chain employs TRBV4-3 and TRBJ2-1, with TRBD2 identical over 10 bases. This CDR3 region has 16 residues. In germline, CDR1 is LGHNA, CDR2 YSLEER. Germline trimming cut 0 bases from V and 3 bases from J; bases unmatched to any gene: 2.

This clonotype has a handful of counts. V gene TRBV5-5 combines with J gene TRBJ1-1; D uncertain. This CDR3 contains 12 residues. V lost 3 bases and J 7 bases, leaving 10 bases between the germline ends. CDR1 and CDR2 (germline): SGHKS, YYEKEE (reference sequence). CDR3 protein: CASSYDVGEAFF. In nucleotides, the CDR3 is TGTGCCAGCAGCTACGACGTGGGTGAAGCTTTCTTT.

This clonotype has more than one count but fewer than ten. This chain connects TRBV2 to TRBJ2-3; D perhaps matches TRBD1 (6 bases). This CDR3 has 17 residues. Germline CDR1 is SNHLY and CDR2 is FYNNEI. Trimming took off 2 bases at V and 0 bases at J, with 15 bases between the two ends. CDR3 loop: CASSELPTGYSTDTQYF. CDR3 bases: TGTGCCAGCAGTGAATTACCAACAGGGTACAGCACAGATACGCAGTATTTT.

DNA of the CDR3: TGTGCCAGCAGCCCGGCCTTCTCCACCTACGAGCAGTACTTC. Amino acid sequence: CASSPAFSTYEQYF. The chain is built from TRBV11-2 and TRBJ2-7; no clear D. Germline CDR1 reads SGHAT; CDR2 reads FQNNGV. V lost 5 bases to trimming and J lost 2 bases, with 13 bases between them. The length of the CDR3 is 14 residues.

This rearrangement joins TRBV21-1 to TRBJ2-5; TRBD1, the table's D call, lacks a check against the DNA. TRBV21-1 is a documented pseudogene. The CDR3 consists of 14 residues. The CDR3 DNA follows: TGTGCCAGCAGCAAATTTGCAGGGGCGGAGACCCAGTACTTC. Its protein is CASSKFAGAETQYF.

This chain connects TRBV3-1 to TRBJ2-2; tentatively, D is TRBD2 (6 bases). The germline V gene encodes CDR1 LGHDT and CDR2 YNNKEL (reference sequence). The CDR3 is 15 residues long. Between the trimmed V and J ends, which lost 3 bases and 0 bases, there was a span of 8 bases. The CDR3 loop is CASSQAGPNTGELFF. Here the CDR3 DNA reads TGTGCCAGCAGCCAGGCGGGGCCGAACACCGGGGAGCTGTTTTTT.